Listed below are T cell receptor beta chains from one sample, sequenced in a study of beta chain features in type 1 diabetes. Assay: immunoSEQ multiplex PCR; the TCRdb copy retains only in-frame clones and omits some. The table has approximately 120,000 clones, around 40% seen once. The source material was stem cell memory CD4+ T cells from blood. The source of these receptors is a woman aged 18 to 35 in good health. Both conserved end residues are part of each CDR3. D genes are given only for firm matches. Expanded clones are given a class, and other clones once, few, many or no size at all.

v_call: TRBV7-3
j_call: TRBJ2-6
d_call: .
clone_size: .
cdr3_aa: CASSQPTGTGANVLTF
cdr3_nt: TGTGCCAGCAGCCAGCCTACAGGGACGGGGGCCAACGTCCTGACTTTC

v_call: TRBV18
j_call: TRBJ2-2
d_call: .
clone_size: few
cdr3_aa: CASSPTLTGGSTGELFF
cdr3_nt: TGTGCCAGCTCACCCACCTTGACAGGAGGTAGCACCGGGGAGCTGTTTTTT

v_call: TRBV29-1
j_call: TRBJ1-1
d_call: TRBD1
clone_size: .
cdr3_aa: CSVEGSGQGLSSEAFF
cdr3_nt: TGCAGCGTTGAAGGTTCGGGACAGGGGCTTTCTTCCGAAGCTTTCTTT

v_call: TRBV30
j_call: TRBJ2-1
d_call: TRBD2
clone_size: .
cdr3_aa: CAWSVPSGGLYNEQFF
cdr3_nt: TGTGCCTGGAGTGTACCCAGCGGGGGACTCTACAATGAGCAGTTCTTC

v_call: TRBV10-3
j_call: TRBJ1-2
d_call: TRBD1
clone_size: .
cdr3_aa: CAIRGQGAYGYTF
cdr3_nt: TGTGCCATCAGGGGACAGGGTGCCTATGGCTACACCTTC

v_call: TRBV18
j_call: TRBJ1-1
d_call: .
clone_size: .
cdr3_aa: CASSPGGNTEAFF
cdr3_nt: TGTGCCAGCTCACCTGGCGGGAACACTGAAGCTTTCTTT

v_call: TRBV5-4
j_call: TRBJ2-3
d_call: .
clone_size: few
cdr3_aa: CASSFHSDTQYF
cdr3_nt: TGTGCCAGCAGCTTTCACTCGGATACGCAGTATTTT

v_call: TRBV28
j_call: TRBJ1-4
d_call: TRBD1
clone_size: few
cdr3_aa: CASSSPSPDRDDEKLFF
cdr3_nt: TGTGCCAGCAGTAGTCCGTCTCCGGACAGGGATGATGAAAAACTGTTTTTT

v_call: TRBV27
j_call: TRBJ1-2
d_call: .
clone_size: .
cdr3_aa: CATGEHGGGGYGYTF
cdr3_nt: TGTGCCACCGGTGAACACGGGGGGGGCGGCTATGGCTACACCTTC

v_call: TRBV11-2
j_call: TRBJ2-1
d_call: .
clone_size: .
cdr3_aa: CASSLDRIASSYNEQFF
cdr3_nt: TGTGCCAGCAGCTTAGATCGTATCGCGAGCTCCTACAATGAGCAGTTCTTC

v_call: TRBV2
j_call: TRBJ2-3
d_call: .
clone_size: .
cdr3_aa: CAYGRGLGTDTQYF
cdr3_nt: TGTGCCTACGGACGGGGTCTCGGCACAGATACGCAGTATTTT

v_call: TRBV5-1
j_call: TRBJ2-5
d_call: .
clone_size: .
cdr3_aa: CASSLDRETQYF
cdr3_nt: TGCGCCAGCAGCTTGGACAGAGAGACCCAGTACTTC

v_call: TRBV25-1
j_call: TRBJ2-1
d_call: .
clone_size: .
cdr3_aa: CASSDLGPTGNEQFF
cdr3_nt: TGTGCCAGCAGTGATCTTGGCCCCACGGGGAATGAGCAGTTCTTC

v_call: TRBV19
j_call: TRBJ2-1
d_call: TRBD2
clone_size: .
cdr3_aa: CASRYKREVHNEQFF
cdr3_nt: TGTGCCAGTAGGTACAAGCGGGAGGTCCACAATGAGCAGTTCTTC

v_call: TRBV2
j_call: TRBJ2-3
d_call: .
clone_size: .
cdr3_aa: CASRVHSSTDTQYF
cdr3_nt: TGTGCCAGCAGGGTCCACTCTAGCACAGATACGCAGTATTTT

v_call: TRBV5-1
j_call: TRBJ2-1
d_call: TRBD2
clone_size: .
cdr3_aa: CASSRTSGGEQFF
cdr3_nt: TGCGCCAGCAGCCGAACTAGCGGGGGAGAGCAGTTCTTC

v_call: TRBV30
j_call: TRBJ1-2
d_call: .
clone_size: .
cdr3_aa: CAWSHARASGYTF
cdr3_nt: TGTGCCTGGAGTCATGCGAGGGCTTCTGGCTACACCTTC

v_call: TRBV29-1
j_call: TRBJ1-3
d_call: .
clone_size: few
cdr3_aa: CSVTRGSGISGNTIYF
cdr3_nt: TGCAGCGTTACCCGGGGGTCCGGGATCTCTGGAAACACCATATATTTT

v_call: TRBV27
j_call: TRBJ2-7
d_call: TRBD1
clone_size: few
cdr3_aa: CASSQGTGGPREQYF
cdr3_nt: TGTGCCAGCAGTCAAGGGACAGGGGGCCCGAGGGAGCAGTACTTC

v_call: TRBV7-2
j_call: TRBJ2-7
d_call: .
clone_size: .
cdr3_aa: CASRSRGRGASYEQYF
cdr3_nt: TGTGCCAGCAGGAGCAGGGGCAGGGGGGCCTCCTACGAGCAGTACTTC